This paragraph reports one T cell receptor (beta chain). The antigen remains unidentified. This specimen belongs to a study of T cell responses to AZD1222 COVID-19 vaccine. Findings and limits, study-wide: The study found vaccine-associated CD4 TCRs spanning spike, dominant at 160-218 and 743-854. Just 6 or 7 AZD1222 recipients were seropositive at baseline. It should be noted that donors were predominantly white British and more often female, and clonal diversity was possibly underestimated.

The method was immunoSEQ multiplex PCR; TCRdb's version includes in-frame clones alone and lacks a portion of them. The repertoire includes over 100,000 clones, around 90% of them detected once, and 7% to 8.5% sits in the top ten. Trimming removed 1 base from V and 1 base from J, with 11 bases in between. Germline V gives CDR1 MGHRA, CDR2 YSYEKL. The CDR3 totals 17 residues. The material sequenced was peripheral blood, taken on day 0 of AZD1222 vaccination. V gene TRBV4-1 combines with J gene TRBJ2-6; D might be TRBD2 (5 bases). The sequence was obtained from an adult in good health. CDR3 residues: CASSQVSRASGANVLTF. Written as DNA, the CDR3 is TGCGCCAGCAGCCAAGTTTCGCGGGCGTCTGGGGCCAACGTCCTGACTTTC.